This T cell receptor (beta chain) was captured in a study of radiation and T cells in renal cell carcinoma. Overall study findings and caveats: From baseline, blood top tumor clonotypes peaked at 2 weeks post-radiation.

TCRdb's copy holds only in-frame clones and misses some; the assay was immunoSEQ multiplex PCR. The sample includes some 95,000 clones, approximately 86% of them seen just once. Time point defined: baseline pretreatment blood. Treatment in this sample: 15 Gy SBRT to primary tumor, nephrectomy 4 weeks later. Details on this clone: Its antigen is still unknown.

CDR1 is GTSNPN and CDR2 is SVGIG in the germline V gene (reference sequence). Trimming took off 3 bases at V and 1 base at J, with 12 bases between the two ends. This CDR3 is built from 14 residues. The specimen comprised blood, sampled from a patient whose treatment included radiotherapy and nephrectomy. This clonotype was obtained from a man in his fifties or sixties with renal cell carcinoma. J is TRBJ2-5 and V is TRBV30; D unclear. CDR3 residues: CAWSRMGSQETQYF. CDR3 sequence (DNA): TGTGCCTGGAGCCGGATGGGCAGCCAAGAGACCCAGTACTTC.